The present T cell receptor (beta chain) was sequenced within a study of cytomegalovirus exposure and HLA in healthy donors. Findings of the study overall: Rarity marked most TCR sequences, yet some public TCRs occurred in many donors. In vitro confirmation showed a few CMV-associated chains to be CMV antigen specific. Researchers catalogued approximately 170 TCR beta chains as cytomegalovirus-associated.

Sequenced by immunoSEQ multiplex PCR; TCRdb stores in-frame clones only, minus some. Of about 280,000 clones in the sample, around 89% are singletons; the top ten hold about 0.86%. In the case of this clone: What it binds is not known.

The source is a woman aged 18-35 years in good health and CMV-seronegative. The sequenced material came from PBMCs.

DNA for the CDR3: TGTGCCAGCAGTCCACCGGGACAGGAACACACTCTACGACCCTACGAGCAGTACTTC. Encoded protein: CASSPPGQEHTLRPYEQYF. The J gene is TRBJ2-7, the V gene TRBV28; 8 nucleotides line up with TRBD1. The germline CDR1 and CDR2 sequences are MDHEN and SYDVKM. Losses at the gene ends were 5 bases for V and 2 bases for J; bases not matched to a gene: 20. The CDR3 is 19 residues long.